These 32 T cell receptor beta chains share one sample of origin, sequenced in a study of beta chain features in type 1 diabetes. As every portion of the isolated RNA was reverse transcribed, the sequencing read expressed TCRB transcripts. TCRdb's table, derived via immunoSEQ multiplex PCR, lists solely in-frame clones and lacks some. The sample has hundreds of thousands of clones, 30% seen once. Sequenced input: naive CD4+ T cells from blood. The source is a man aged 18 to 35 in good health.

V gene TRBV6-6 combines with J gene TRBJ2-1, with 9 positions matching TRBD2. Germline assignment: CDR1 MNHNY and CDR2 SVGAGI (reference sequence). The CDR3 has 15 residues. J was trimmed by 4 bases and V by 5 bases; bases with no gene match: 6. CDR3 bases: TGTGCCAGCAGTCTTAGCGGGAGTACATACAATGAGCAGTTCTTC. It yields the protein CASSLSGSTYNEQFF.

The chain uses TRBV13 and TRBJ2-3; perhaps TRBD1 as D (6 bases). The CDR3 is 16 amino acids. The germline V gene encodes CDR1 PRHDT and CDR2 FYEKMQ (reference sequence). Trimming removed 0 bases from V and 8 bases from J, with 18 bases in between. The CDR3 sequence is CASSLGVGTPSGTQYF. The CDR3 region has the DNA TGTGCCAGCAGCTTAGGGGTCGGGACACCCTCCGGTACGCAGTATTTT.

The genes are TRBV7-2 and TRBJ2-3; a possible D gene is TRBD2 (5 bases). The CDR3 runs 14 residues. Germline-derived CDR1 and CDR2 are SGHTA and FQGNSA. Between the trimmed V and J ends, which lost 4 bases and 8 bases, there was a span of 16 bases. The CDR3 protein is CASSSTSAGGTQYF. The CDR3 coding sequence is TGTGCCAGCAGCTCTACCTCGGCCGGAGGTACGCAGTATTTT.

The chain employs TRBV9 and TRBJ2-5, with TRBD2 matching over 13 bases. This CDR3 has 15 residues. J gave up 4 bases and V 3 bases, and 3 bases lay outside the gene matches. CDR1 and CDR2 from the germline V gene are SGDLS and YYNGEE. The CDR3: CASSGRLAGGETQYF. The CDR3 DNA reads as TGTGCCAGCAGCGGGCGACTAGCGGGAGGAGAGACCCAGTACTTC.

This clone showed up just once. CDR3 sequence (DNA): TGTGCCAGCACTCGGGACAGGGCCACAGATACGCAGTATTTT. This translates into CASTRDRATDTQYF. The V and J genes are TRBV25-1 and TRBJ2-3, with TRBD1 matching 9 bases. V shed 7 bases and J 2 bases; nucleotides not matched to a gene: 4. The CDR3 runs to 14 residues. Germline CDR1 MGHDK, CDR2 SYGVNS.

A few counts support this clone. The DNA of the CDR3 is TGTGCCTGGAGGGAGAGAGGGGACGGGGCTTTCTTT. It encodes CAWRERGDGAFF. The genes are TRBV30 and TRBJ1-1; possibly TRBD1 for D (5 bases). The CDR3 extends over 12 amino acids. With 3 bases removed from V and 11 bases from J, the gap between germline ends came to 16 bases. Germline V CDR1 and CDR2: GTSNPN, SVGIG (reference sequence).

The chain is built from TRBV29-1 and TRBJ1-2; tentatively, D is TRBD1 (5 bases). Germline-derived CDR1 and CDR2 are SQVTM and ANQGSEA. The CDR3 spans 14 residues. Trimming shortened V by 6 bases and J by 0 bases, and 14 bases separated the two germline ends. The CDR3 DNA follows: TGCAGCGTGGGGTTCCCAGGGACTAACTATGGCTACACCTTC. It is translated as CSVGFPGTNYGYTF.

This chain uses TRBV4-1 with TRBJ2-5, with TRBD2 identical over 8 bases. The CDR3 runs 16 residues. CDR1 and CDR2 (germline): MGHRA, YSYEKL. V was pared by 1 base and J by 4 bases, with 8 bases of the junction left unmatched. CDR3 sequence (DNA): TGCGCCAGCAGCCAAGGACTTGCGGGAGGAGGAGAGACCCAGTACTTC. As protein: CASSQGLAGGGETQYF.

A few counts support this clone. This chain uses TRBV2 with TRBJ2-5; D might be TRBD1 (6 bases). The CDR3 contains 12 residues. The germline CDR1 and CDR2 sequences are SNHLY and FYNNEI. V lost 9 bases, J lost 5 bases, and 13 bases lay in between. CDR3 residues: CASRTVPETQYF. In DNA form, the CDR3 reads TGTGCCAGTCGGACAGTCCCGGAGACCCAGTACTTC.

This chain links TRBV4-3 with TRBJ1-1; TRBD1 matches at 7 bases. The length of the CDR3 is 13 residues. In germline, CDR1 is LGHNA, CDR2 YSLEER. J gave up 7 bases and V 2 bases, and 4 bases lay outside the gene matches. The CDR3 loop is CASSQRWDSEAFF. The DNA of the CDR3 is TGCGCCAGCAGCCAAAGATGGGACAGTGAAGCTTTCTTT.

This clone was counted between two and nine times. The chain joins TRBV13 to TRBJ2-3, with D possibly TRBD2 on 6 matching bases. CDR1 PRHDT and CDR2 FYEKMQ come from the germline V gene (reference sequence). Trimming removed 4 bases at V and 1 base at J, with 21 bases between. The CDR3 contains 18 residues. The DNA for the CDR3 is TGTGCCAGCAGCTCTCTAGGTTTCCCGGGGGAGGGCACAGATACGCAGTATTTT. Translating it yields CASSSLGFPGEGTDTQYF. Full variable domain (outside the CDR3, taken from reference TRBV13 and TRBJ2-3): AAGVIQSPRHLIKEKRETATLKCYPIPRHDTVYWYQQGPGQDPQFLISFYEKMQSDKGSIPDRFSAQQFSDYHSELNMSSLELGDSALYFCASSSLGFPGEGTDTQYFGPGTRLTVL.

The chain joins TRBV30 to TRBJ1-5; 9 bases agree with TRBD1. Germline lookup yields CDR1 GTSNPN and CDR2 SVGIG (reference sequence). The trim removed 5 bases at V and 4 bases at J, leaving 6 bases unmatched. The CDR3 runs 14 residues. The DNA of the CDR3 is TGTGCCTGGGCCCGGGACAGGGTTAATCAGCCCCAGCATTTT. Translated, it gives CAWARDRVNQPQHF.

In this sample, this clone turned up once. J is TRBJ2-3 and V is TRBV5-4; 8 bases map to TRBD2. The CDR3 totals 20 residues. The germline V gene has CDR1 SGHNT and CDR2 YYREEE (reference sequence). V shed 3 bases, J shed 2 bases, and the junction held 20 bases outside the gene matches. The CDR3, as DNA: TGTGCCAGCAGCTCCAACTTACACGCCCATAGCGGGGATGCCACAGATACGCAGTATTTT. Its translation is CASSSNLHAHSGDATDTQYF.

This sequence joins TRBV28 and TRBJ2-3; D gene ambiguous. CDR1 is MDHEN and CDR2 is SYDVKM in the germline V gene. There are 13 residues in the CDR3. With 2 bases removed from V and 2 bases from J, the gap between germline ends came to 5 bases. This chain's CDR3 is CASSLRPTDTQYF. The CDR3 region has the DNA TGTGCCAGCAGTTTAAGGCCCACAGATACGCAGTATTTT.

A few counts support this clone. The CDR3 DNA reads TGTGCCAGCAGGCCCCGGAAAGGCGGGAGGGCCAGCGGGGAGCTGTTTTTT. The encoded protein is CASRPRKGGRASGELFF. This chain uses TRBV7-2 with TRBJ2-2; 9 nucleotides match TRBD2. The CDR3 runs 17 residues. V shed 6 bases and J 7 bases; nucleotides not matched to a gene: 15. The V gene's germline CDR1 is SGHTA and CDR2 FQGNSA.

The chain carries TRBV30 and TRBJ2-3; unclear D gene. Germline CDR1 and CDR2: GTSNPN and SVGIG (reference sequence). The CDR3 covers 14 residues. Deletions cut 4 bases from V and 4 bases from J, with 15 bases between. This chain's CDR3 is CAWNRAVGADTQYF. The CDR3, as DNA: TGTGCCTGGAACCGGGCGGTGGGCGCAGATACGCAGTATTTT.

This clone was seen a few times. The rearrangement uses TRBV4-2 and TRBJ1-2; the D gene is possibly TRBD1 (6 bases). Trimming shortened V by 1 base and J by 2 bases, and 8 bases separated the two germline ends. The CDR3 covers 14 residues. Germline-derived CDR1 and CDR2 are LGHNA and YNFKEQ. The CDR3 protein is CASSQAGENYGYTF. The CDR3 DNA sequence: TGTGCCAGCAGCCAAGCAGGGGAAAACTATGGCTACACCTTC.

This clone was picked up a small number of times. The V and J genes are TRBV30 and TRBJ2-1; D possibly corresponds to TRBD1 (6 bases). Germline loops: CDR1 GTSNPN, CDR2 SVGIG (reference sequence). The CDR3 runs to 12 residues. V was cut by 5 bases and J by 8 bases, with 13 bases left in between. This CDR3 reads CAWSRGGYEQFF. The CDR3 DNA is TGTGCCTGGTCCCGAGGGGGATATGAGCAGTTCTTC.

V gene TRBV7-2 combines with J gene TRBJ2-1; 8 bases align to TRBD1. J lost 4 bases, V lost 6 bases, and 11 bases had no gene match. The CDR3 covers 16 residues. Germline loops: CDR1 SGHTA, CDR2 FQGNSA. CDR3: CASRLASGTGYNEQFF. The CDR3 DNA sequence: TGTGCCAGCAGGCTGGCGTCCGGGACAGGATACAATGAGCAGTTCTTC.

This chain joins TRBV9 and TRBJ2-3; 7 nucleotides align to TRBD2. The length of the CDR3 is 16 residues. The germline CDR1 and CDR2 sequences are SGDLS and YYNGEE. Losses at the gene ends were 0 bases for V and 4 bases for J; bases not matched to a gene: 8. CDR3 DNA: TGTGCCAGCAGCGTAGTGGGAGGGAATTACCCAGATACGCAGTATTTT. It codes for CASSVVGGNYPDTQYF.

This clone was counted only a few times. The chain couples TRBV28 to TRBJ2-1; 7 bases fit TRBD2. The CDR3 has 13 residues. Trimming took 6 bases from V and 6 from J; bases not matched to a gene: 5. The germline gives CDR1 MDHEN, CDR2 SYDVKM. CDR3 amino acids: CASRSGGSNEQFF. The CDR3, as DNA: TGTGCCAGCAGATCGGGCGGGAGCAATGAGCAGTTCTTC.

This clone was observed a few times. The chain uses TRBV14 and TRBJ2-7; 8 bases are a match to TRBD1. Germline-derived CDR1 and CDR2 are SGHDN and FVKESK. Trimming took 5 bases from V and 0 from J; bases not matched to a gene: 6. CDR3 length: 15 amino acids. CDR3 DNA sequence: TGTGCCAGCAGCAACCGGGACAGGAGCTCCTACGAGCAGTACTTC. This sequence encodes CASSNRDRSSYEQYF.

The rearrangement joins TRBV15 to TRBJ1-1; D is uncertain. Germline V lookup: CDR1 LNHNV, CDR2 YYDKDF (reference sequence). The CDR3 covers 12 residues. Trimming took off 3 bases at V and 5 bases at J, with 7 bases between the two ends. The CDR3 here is CATSSGWTEAFF. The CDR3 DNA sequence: TGTGCCACCAGCAGCGGGTGGACTGAAGCTTTCTTT. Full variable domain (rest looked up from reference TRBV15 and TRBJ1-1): DAMVIQNPRYQVTQFGKPVTLSCSQTLNHNVMYWYQQKSSQAPKLLFHYYDKDFNNEADTPDNFQSRRPNTSFCFLDIRSPGLGDTAMYLCATSSGWTEAFFGQGTRLTVV.

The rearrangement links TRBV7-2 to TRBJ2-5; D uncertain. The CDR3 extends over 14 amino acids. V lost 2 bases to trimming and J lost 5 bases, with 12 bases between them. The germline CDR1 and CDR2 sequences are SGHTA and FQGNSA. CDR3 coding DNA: TGTGCCAGCAGCTTATCTCTGGGCAGGGAGACCCAGTACTTC. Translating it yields CASSLSLGRETQYF. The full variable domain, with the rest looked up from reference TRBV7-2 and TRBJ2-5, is GAGVSQSPSNKVTEKGKDVELRCDPISGHTALYWYRQSLGQGLEFLIYFQGNSAPDKSGLPSDRFSAERTGGSVSTLTIQRTQQEDSAVYLCASSLSLGRETQYFGPGTRLLVL.

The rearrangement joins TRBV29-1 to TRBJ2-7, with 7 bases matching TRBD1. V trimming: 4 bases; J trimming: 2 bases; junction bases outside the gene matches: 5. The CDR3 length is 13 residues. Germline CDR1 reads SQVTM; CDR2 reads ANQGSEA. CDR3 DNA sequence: TGCAGCGTTGCCTGGACAGGAACCTACGAGCAGTACTTC. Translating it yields CSVAWTGTYEQYF.

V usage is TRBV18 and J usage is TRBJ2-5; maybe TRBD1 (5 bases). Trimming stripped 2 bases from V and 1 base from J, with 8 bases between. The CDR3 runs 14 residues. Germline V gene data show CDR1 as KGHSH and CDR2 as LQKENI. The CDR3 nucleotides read TGTGCCAGCTCACCATTTACAGGCCAAGAGACCCAGTACTTC. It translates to CASSPFTGQETQYF.

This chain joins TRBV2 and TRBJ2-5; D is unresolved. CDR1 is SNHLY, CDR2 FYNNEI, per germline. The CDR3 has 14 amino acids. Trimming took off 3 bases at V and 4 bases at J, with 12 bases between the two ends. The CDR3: CASSEDGWGETQYF. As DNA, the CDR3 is TGTGCCAGCAGTGAGGATGGGTGGGGAGAGACCCAGTACTTC.

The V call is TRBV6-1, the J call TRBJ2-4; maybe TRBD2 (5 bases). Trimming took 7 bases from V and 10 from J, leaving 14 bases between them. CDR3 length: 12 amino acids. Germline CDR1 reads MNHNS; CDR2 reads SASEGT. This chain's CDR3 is CASTPPGIIQYF. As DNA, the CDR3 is TGTGCCAGCACTCCCCCCGGGATAATTCAGTACTTC.

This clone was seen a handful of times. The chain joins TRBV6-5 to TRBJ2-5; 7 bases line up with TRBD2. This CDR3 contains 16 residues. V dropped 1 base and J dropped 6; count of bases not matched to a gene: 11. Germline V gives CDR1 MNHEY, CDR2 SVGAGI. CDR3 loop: CASSYLSGRVRQTQYF. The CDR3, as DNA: TGTGCCAGCAGTTACTTATCTGGGAGGGTCAGACAGACCCAGTACTTC.

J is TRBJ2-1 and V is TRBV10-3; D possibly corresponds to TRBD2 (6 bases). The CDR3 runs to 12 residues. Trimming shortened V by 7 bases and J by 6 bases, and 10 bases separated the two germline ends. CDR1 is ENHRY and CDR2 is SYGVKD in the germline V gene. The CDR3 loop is CAIKDGGNEQFF. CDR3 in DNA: TGTGCCATCAAGGACGGGGGCAATGAGCAGTTCTTC.

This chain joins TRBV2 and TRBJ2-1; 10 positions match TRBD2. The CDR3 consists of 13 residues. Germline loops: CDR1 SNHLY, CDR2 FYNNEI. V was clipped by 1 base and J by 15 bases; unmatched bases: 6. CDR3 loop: CASSEGISGRPFF. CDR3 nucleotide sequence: TGTGCCAGCAGTGAAGGCATTAGCGGGAGGCCGTTCTTC.

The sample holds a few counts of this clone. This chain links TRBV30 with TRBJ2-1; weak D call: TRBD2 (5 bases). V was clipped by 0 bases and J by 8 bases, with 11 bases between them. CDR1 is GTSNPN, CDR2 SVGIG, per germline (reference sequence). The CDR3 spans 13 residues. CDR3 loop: CAWSVRGLDEQFF. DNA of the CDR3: TGTGCCTGGAGTGTACGAGGGTTGGATGAGCAGTTCTTC.